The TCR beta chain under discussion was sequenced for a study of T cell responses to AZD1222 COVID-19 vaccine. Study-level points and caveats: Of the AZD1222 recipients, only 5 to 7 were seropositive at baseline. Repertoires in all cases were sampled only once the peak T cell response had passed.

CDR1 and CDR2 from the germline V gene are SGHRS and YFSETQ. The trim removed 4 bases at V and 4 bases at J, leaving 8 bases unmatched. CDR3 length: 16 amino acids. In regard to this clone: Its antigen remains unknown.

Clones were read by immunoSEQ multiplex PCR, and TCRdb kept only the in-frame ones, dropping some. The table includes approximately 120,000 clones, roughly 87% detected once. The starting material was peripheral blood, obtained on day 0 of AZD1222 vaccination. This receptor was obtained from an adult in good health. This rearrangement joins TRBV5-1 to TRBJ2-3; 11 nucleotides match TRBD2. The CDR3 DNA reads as TGCGCCAGCAGCCCCCTTAGCGGGGGGGACGCAGATACGCAGTATTTT. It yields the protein CASSPLSGGDADTQYF.